Listed below are T cell receptor beta chains from one sample, sequenced in a study of cytomegalovirus exposure and HLA in healthy donors. Here immunoSEQ multiplex PCR was the method, and the copy in TCRdb shows in-frame clones only, minus some. The data contain some 180,000 clones, 81% of them seen just once; the ten biggest clones take up 1.2%. Sequencing used PBMCs. The receptors come from a woman aged 25-40 years in good health and CMV-seronegative. Each CDR3 is given with its conserved first and last residue. The D gene is left open where the match is weak. Expanded clones get a size class; other rows say once, few or many, or leave the size out.

>few|TRBD1|TRBJ1-1|TRBV7-6|15
CASSQTQGARTEAFF
TGTGCCAGCAGTCAAACACAGGGGGCACGCACTGAAGCTTTCTTT
>-|-|TRBJ2-2|TRBV13|16
CASSAGPLGLTGELFF
TGTGCCAGCAGCGCGGGACCCCTCGGACTAACAGGGGAGCTGTTTTTT
>-|TRBD2|TRBJ2-7|TRBV30|15
CAWRAPGRGAYEQYF
TGTGCCTGGAGGGCCCCAGGGAGGGGAGCGTACGAGCAGTACTTC
>-|TRBD1|TRBJ2-3|TRBV5-1|14
CASSLNRGTDTQYF
TGCGCCAGCAGCTTGAACAGGGGGACAGATACGCAGTATTTT
>-|-|TRBJ1-1|TRBV5-6|16
CASSLLGRQGNTEAFF
TGTGCCAGCAGCTTGTTAGGTCGGCAGGGGAACACTGAAGCTTTCTTT
>-|-|TRBJ2-5|TRBV6-5|11
CASKNGETQYF
TGTGCCAGCAAAAACGGAGAGACCCAGTACTTC
>-|-|TRBJ2-2|TRBV5-1|16
CASSLAEGVRTGELFF
TGCGCCAGCAGCTTGGCCGAAGGGGTCCGCACCGGGGAGCTGTTTTTT
>few|-|TRBJ1-2|TRBV5-4|14
CASSLELGGYGYTF
TGTGCCAGCAGCCTGGAGCTGGGGGGCTATGGCTACACCTTC
>-|TRBD1|TRBJ2-3|TRBV5-1|18
CASSRSPHRDRDKDTQYF
TGCGCCAGCAGCCGATCACCACACCGGGACAGGGATAAAGATACGCAGTATTTT
>few|-|TRBJ1-2|TRBV12-5|13
CASGFDRSGGYTF
TGTGCTAGTGGTTTTGACAGATCAGGTGGCTACACCTTC
>-|TRBD1|TRBJ1-1|TRBV7-2|15
CASSLGTGGVTEAFF
TGTGCCAGCAGCTTAGGAACAGGGGGCGTCACTGAAGCTTTCTTT
>-|TRBD2|TRBJ2-1|TRBV11-2|13
CASSLWTSTEQFF
TGTGCCAGCAGCCTGTGGACTAGCACTGAGCAGTTCTTC
>-|-|TRBJ2-7|TRBV6-5|13
CASSYRRTYEQYF
TGTGCCAGCAGTTATCGGAGGACCTACGAGCAGTACTTC
>-|TRBD1|TRBJ1-6|TRBV5-6|17
CASSFYGQGGINSPLHF
TGTGCCAGCAGCTTTTATGGACAGGGGGGGATTAATTCACCCCTCCACTTT
>few|-|TRBJ2-5|TRBV5-1|16
CASSAFDRELRETQYF
TGCGCCAGCAGCGCATTCGACCGGGAATTGAGGGAGACCCAGTACTTC
>-|-|TRBJ2-7|TRBV11-1|12
CASSFSSYEQYF
TGTGCCAGCAGCTTCAGTTCCTACGAGCAGTACTTC
>-|TRBD2|TRBJ2-3|TRBV11-2|14
CASSLTTSADTQYF
TGTGCCAGCAGTTTGACGACTAGCGCCGATACGCAGTATTTT
>few|-|TRBJ2-1|TRBV7-2|14
CASSEVAGPNEQFF
TGTGCCAGCAGCGAAGTTGCGGGGCCCAATGAGCAGTTCTTC
>-|-|TRBJ1-5|TRBV30|15
CAWSTGQFSNQPQHF
TGTGCCTGGAGTACCGGACAGTTTAGCAATCAGCCCCAGCATTTT
>-|-|TRBJ1-1|TRBV5-4|13
CASSLAGPTEAFF
TGTGCCAGCAGCTTGGCGGGTCCGACTGAAGCTTTCTTT
>-|TRBD1|TRBJ1-1|TRBV18|15
CASSQKDRGRTEAFF
TGTGCCAGCTCACAAAAGGACAGGGGGCGAACTGAAGCTTTCTTT
>-|TRBD2|TRBJ2-5|TRBV5-1|15
CASSVTSGREETQYF
TGCGCCAGCAGCGTTACTAGCGGGAGGGAGGAGACCCAGTACTTC
>-|-|TRBJ2-1|TRBV4-1|16
CASSQGSGGAYNEQFF
TGCGCCAGCAGCCAAGGGTCCGGCGGGGCGTACAATGAGCAGTTCTTC
>-|-|TRBJ2-7|TRBV7-3|15
CASSPEPDSQGEQYF
TGTGCCAGCAGTCCCGAACCCGACAGCCAAGGAGAGCAGTACTTC
>few|-|TRBJ2-2|TRBV5-1|14
CASSRDRHTGELFF
TGCGCCAGCAGCCGAGACAGGCACACCGGGGAGCTGTTTTTT
>-|TRBD2|TRBJ2-1|TRBV28|18
CASSSPPGVAGSYNEQFF
TGTGCCAGCAGTTCGCCTCCCGGGGTAGCGGGTTCCTACAATGAGCAGTTCTTC
>-|-|TRBJ1-6|TRBV9|15
CASSPQSGNGSPLHF
TGTGCCAGCAGCCCCCAGTCAGGGAACGGTTCACCCCTCCACTTT
>-|-|TRBJ2-2|TRBV28|15
CASSNSLRNTGELFF
TGTGCCAGCAGTAACTCACTGAGGAACACCGGGGAGCTGTTTTTT
>many|-|TRBJ1-5|TRBV6-5|14
CASSYSGVGQPQHF
TGTGCCAGCAGTTATTCAGGGGTTGGTCAGCCCCAGCATTTT
>-|TRBD2|TRBJ2-7|TRBV29-1|16
CSVPVVSGSSPYEQYF
TGCAGCGTTCCAGTGGTTAGCGGGAGTTCTCCCTACGAGCAGTACTTC
>-|-|TRBJ2-1|TRBV9|14
CASSVDWAGGEQFF
TGTGCCAGCAGCGTAGATTGGGCTGGCGGGGAGCAGTTCTTC
>-|-|TRBJ2-2|TRBV11-2|15
CASSLYTGSTGELFF
TGTGCCAGCAGTCTATATACGGGAAGCACCGGGGAGCTGTTTTTT
>-|TRBD1|TRBJ1-2|TRBV6-5|15
CASRSTGERLGGYTF
TGTGCCAGCAGAAGTACAGGGGAGCGCCTGGGGGGCTACACCTTC
>-|-|TRBJ2-5|TRBV19|13
CASNKGLQETQYF
TGTGCCAGTAATAAGGGGTTGCAAGAGACCCAGTACTTC
>-|-|TRBJ2-7|TRBV7-8|15
CASSLALVSGHEQYF
TGTGCCAGCAGCTTAGCGCTTGTTAGCGGCCACGAGCAGTACTTC
>-|-|TRBJ1-2|TRBV4-2|14
CASSQDGGNYGYTF
TGTGCCAGCAGCCAAGACGGCGGGAACTATGGCTACACCTTC
>-|-|TRBJ2-1|TRBV7-2|13
CASSSGTYNEQFF
TGTGCTAGCAGCTCCGGGACATACAATGAGCAGTTCTTC
>-|-|TRBJ2-6|TRBV2|16
CASRVREVAGANVLTF
TGTGCCAGTAGGGTCCGGGAAGTGGCTGGGGCCAACGTCCTGACTTTC
>-|TRBD1|TRBJ1-2|TRBV5-6|14
CASSYWDRDYGYTF
TGTGCCAGCAGCTACTGGGACAGGGACTATGGCTACACCTTC
>-|-|TRBJ1-1|TRBV6-5|14
CASSYETGNTEAFF
TGTGCCAGCAGTTACGAGACAGGGAACACTGAAGCTTTCTTT
>-|TRBD2|TRBJ2-5|TRBV6-6|15
CASSYNGLAGETQYF
TGTGCCAGCAGTTACAATGGACTAGCGGGGGAGACCCAGTACTTC
>-|-|TRBJ2-7|TRBV19|16
CASSKALLGASYEQYF
TGTGCCAGTAGTAAGGCTCTGCTAGGGGCTTCCTACGAGCAGTACTTC
>-|-|TRBJ1-4|TRBV13|15
CASSFRGLTNEKLFF
TGTGCCAGCAGCTTTAGAGGGTTAACTAATGAAAAACTGTTTTTT
>-|TRBD1|TRBJ2-1|TRBV6-4|15
CASSDPGQGFDEQFF
TGTGCCAGCAGTGATCCGGGACAGGGTTTTGATGAGCAGTTCTTC
>once|-|TRBJ2-7|TRBV28|15
CASSLASTSSYEQYF
TGTGCCAGCAGTTTGGCTAGCACAAGCTCCTACGAGCAGTACTTC
>-|TRBD2|TRBJ2-7|TRBV29-1|13
CSAGLAGVSEQYF
TGCAGCGCGGGACTAGCGGGAGTTTCCGAGCAGTACTTC
>many|-|TRBJ1-5|TRBV27|15
CASSFNRVSNQPQHF
TGTGCCAGCAGTTTCAACAGGGTTAGCAATCAGCCCCAGCATTTT
>-|-|TRBJ1-1|TRBV27|15
CASSRYREKKNEAFF
TGTGCCAGCAGTCGCTACAGGGAAAAGAAAAATGAAGCTTTCTTT